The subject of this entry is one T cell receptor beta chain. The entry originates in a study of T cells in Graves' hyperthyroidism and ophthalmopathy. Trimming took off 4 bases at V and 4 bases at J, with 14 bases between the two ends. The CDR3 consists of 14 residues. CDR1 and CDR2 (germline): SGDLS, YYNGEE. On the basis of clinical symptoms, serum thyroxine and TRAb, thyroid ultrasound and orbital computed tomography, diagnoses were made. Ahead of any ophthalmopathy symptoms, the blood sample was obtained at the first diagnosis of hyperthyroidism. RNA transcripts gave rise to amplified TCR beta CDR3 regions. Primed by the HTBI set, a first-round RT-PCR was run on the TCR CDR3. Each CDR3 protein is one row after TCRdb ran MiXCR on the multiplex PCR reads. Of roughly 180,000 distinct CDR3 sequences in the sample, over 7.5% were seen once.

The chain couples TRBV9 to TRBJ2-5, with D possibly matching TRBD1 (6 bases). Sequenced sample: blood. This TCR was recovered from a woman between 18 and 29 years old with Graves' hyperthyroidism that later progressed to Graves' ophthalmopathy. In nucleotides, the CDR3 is TGTGCCAGCAGCCCCCACGGGGACACAGAGACCCAGTACTTC. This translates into CASSPHGDTETQYF.